This entry features one TCR beta chain sequence. Its antigen is unidentified. This sample stems from a study of response to subunit inactivated influenza vaccine. Study-wide points: A suggestion made by the authors is that each seasonal influenza vaccination recruits few new T cells.

TCRdb used MiXCR to reprocess the RT-PCR reads, holding one entry per CDR3 protein. This sample has approximately 230,000 distinct CDR3 sequences; more than 10% occur once, and the top ten carry about 8%. Trimming removed 11 bases from V and 3 bases from J, with 30 bases in between. The CDR3 contains 18 residues. Germline CDR1 reads SNHLY; CDR2 reads FYNNEI. This clonotype was obtained from a man in his fifties who received an inactivated influenza vaccine. The chain combines TRBV2 with TRBJ2-3, with D perhaps TRBD1 (6 bases). The source material was non-naive T cells sorted from PBMCs, sampled less than 15 days before vaccination. The CDR3 DNA reads as TGTGCCTTCAGCCTCCCCTCGGCCTATGGGGGCGCGACAGATACGCAGTATTTT. Amino acid sequence: CAFSLPSAYGGATDTQYF. Together with reference TRBV2 and TRBJ2-3, the CDR3 gives the full variable domain: EPEVTQTPSHQVTQMGQEVILRCVPISNHLYFYWYRQILGQKVEFLVSFYNNEISEKSEIFDDQFSVERPDGSNFTLKIRSTKLEDSAMYFCAFSLPSAYGGATDTQYFGPGTRLTVL.